The clone carrying this TCR beta chain was detected many times. Antigen unknown. This entry belongs to a study of T cells in Graves' hyperthyroidism and ophthalmopathy. This CDR3 is built from 14 residues. The germline gives CDR1 MGHRA, CDR2 YSYEKL. V shed 0 bases, J shed 4 bases, and the junction held 1 base outside the gene matches. Researchers took RNA transcripts and amplified the TCR beta CDR3 regions from them. RT-PCR in the first round (using the HTBI primer set) targeted the TCR CDR3. From the multiplex PCR reads, TCRdb called clonotypes with MiXCR, one entry per CDR3 protein. The repertoire holds some 350,000 distinct CDR3 sequences, 15% to 20% seen once, with about 4% in the top ten. Study-wide results and limits: The model identified upcoming ophthalmopathy a median roughly 6 months ahead of onset. Blood also carried most thyroid clonotypes expanded above 0.001.

Uncontrolled infection, other autoimmune disease, pregnancy or lactation excluded patients. Each diagnosis was grounded in clinical symptoms, serum thyroxine and TRAb, thyroid ultrasound, and orbital computed tomography. The rearrangement uses TRBV4-1 and TRBJ2-5, with TRBD1 matching over 8 bases. Sample: blood. This TCR was sampled from a young woman with Graves' hyperthyroidism. CDR3: CASSQDQGAETQYF. As DNA, the CDR3 is TGCGCCAGCAGCCAAGATCAGGGGGCAGAGACCCAGTACTTC.